Detailed here is one TCR beta chain. CDR3 length equals 15 residues. V was clipped by 8 bases and J by 2 bases; unmatched bases: 12. Per germline, CDR1 GTSNPN and CDR2 SVGIG (reference sequence). The data are from a study of shared clonotypes between healthy human individuals. As for the study in general: For every donor, three CD4 naive, three CD4 memory, two CD8 naive and one CD8 memory plates were used.

The method was immunoSEQ multiplex PCR; TCRdb's version includes in-frame clones alone and lacks a portion of them. Of more than 2,000,000 clones listed, roughly nine tenths are singletons. The receptor was derived from a man aged 18-30 years in good health. The source material was naive CD4+ T cells sorted from blood. Subset of the sample: CD45RA+ positively selected. The rearrangement uses TRBV30 and TRBJ2-3; TRBD1 agrees at 8 bases. The CDR3 nucleotides read TGTGCCCTGAGGGCCAACAGGGGGATCACAGATACGCAGTATTTT. This translates into CALRANRGITDTQYF. Filled out from reference TRBV30 and TRBJ2-3, the complete variable domain reads SQTIHQWPATLVQPVGSPLSLECTVEGTSNPNLYWYRQAAGRGLQLLFYSVGIGQISSEVPQNLSASRPQDRQFILSSKKLLLSDSGFYLCALRANRGITDTQYFGPGTRLTVL.